Below, 10 T cell receptor beta chains from the same sample are listed, as sequenced in a study of blood T cell repertoires in COVID-19. TCRdb's copy holds only in-frame clones and misses some; the assay was immunoSEQ multiplex PCR. The table shows over 120,000 clones, with around 83% occurring only once. The sequencing sample was made of PBMCs or T cells enriched from blood (not recorded which). The receptor source for this set is a man between 45 and 60 years old who had recovered from COVID-19.

Note on this clone: At one end the junction does not follow the germline gene, possibly because of a read error. This chain joins TRBV6-1 and TRBJ1-6; TRBD1 aligns across 9 bases. Per the germline V gene, CDR1 is MNHNS and CDR2 is SASEGT. CDR3 length: 15 residues. The CDR3 loop is CASREAGTGYSPLHF. In DNA form, the CDR3 reads TGTGCCAGCAGGGAAGCCGGGACAGGGTACTCACCCCTCCACTTT.

Details on this clone: Other DNA sequences in this sample translate to the same CDR3. This chain connects TRBV7-2 to TRBJ1-2; D not certain. V was pared by 1 base and J by 2 bases, with 5 bases between. The CDR3 spans 13 residues. Germline CDR1 SGHTA, CDR2 FQGNSA. The CDR3 DNA reads as TGTGCCAGCAGCTTAGGCGGGAACTATGGCTACACCTTC. Protein sequence: CASSLGGNYGYTF.

This chain joins TRBV5-8 and TRBJ2-1; 8 positions agree with TRBD1. This CDR3 spans 14 amino acids. Germline V CDR1 and CDR2: SGHTS, YDEGEE. V lost 2 bases to trimming and J lost 4 bases; unmatched junction nucleotides: 2. Here the CDR3 reads CASSFRTGYNEQFF. CDR3 bases: TGTGCCAGCAGCTTCAGGACAGGGTACAATGAGCAGTTCTTC.

This clone has a single count. The V and J genes are TRBV19 and TRBJ1-4; 8 positions match TRBD1. CDR3 length: 15 amino acids. V shed 5 bases and J 8 bases; nucleotides not matched to a gene: 10. From germline, CDR1 is LNHDA and CDR2 SQIVND (reference sequence). CDR3 loop: CASSAGTGPYEKLFF. Written as DNA, the CDR3 is TGTGCCAGTAGTGCCGGGACAGGCCCCTACGAAAAACTGTTTTTT.

The genes are TRBV19 and TRBJ1-2; D call uncertain. Germline V gene sequence: CDR1 LNHDA, CDR2 SQIVND (reference sequence). The length of the CDR3 is 14 residues. Deletions cut 1 base from V and 7 bases from J, with 13 bases between. DNA of the CDR3: TGTGCCAGTAGTATAGGAGGGTTTCAGACTGGCTACACCTTC. Its protein product is CASSIGGFQTGYTF.

This clone has just one count. This chain joins TRBV4-3 and TRBJ2-2; D is ambiguous. Germline V gives CDR1 LGHNA, CDR2 YSLEER. V was pared by 1 base and J by 2 bases, with 11 bases between. The CDR3 has 16 amino acids. CDR3: CASSQVFLGNTGELFF. CDR3 sequence (DNA): TGCGCCAGCAGCCAAGTCTTCCTAGGAAACACCGGGGAGCTGTTTTTT.

CDR3 protein: CASSYGGTVQYGYTF. The CDR3, as DNA: TGTGCCAGCAGTTACGGAGGGACAGTTCAATATGGCTACACCTTC. J is TRBJ1-2 and V is TRBV6-5; TRBD1 agrees at 7 bases. Germline-derived CDR1 and CDR2 are MNHEY and SVGAGI. The CDR3 has 15 amino acids. V gave up 2 bases and J gave up 5 bases; unmatched junction bases: 8.

V is TRBV19 and J is TRBJ1-6, with no clear D. Germline CDR1 is LNHDA and CDR2 is SQIVND (reference sequence). The germline V and J ends were trimmed by 6 bases and 6 bases, with 15 bases remaining between them. This CDR3 is 15 amino acids long. CDR3 loop: CASSLQREGNSPLHF. Here the CDR3 DNA reads TGTGCCAGTAGCTTGCAAAGAGAGGGTAATTCACCCCTCCACTTT.

The rearrangement uses TRBV28 and TRBJ2-1, with 7 positions matching TRBD2. The V and J ends lost 4 bases and 3 bases, in that order; junction bases with no gene match: 9. This CDR3 comprises 16 residues. Germline V gives CDR1 MDHEN, CDR2 SYDVKM. CDR3 coding DNA: TGTGCCAGCAGTTCACCGGGACTAAATAACTACAATGAGCAGTTCTTC. Translation: CASSSPGLNNYNEQFF.

The rearrangement links TRBV7-2 to TRBJ1-5, with D uncertain. The CDR3 is made up of 15 amino acids. V was clipped by 2 bases and J by 0 bases, with 8 bases between them. Germline CDR1 reads SGHTA; CDR2 reads FQGNSA. CDR3: CASSLSRDSNQPQHF. The CDR3 nucleotides read TGTGCCAGCAGCTTAAGTCGGGATAGCAATCAGCCCCAGCATTTT.